This TCR beta chain derives from a study of shared clonotypes between healthy human individuals (dated by TCRdb to about 2020). The study in broad terms: A couple of women and three men aged 18 to 49 years were included in the cohort. For each donor, three plates each were used for CD4 naive and CD4 memory, two plates were used for CD8 naive, and one plate was used for CD8 memory. Each donor's leukapheresis produced roughly between roughly 0.94 and 9.5 billion PBMCs. To increase sequencing depth and limit assay-specific biases, different laboratories used diverse techniques to prepare libraries and sequence TCR repertoires. The study deeply sequenced blood TCR repertoires of five healthy adults to estimate repertoire size and the extent of clonotype sharing between individuals.

Results the study describes overall, beyond this receptor: Sampling was restricted to blood, and TCR repertoires in tissues likely differ from the TCR repertoires found in blood. Larger estimated clonotype richness was generally found for naive subsets than for memory subsets. About 4.5% of naive CD4, 3.5% of naive CD8, 2.3% of memory CD4, and 0.4% of memory CD8 clonotypes were shared across four donors. Pairwise subsampling indicated that sequencing depth was expected to affect the degree of clonotype sharing among donors. Because the study included only a small number of donors, the genetic and exposure-history diversity represented was limited. Clonotypes shared by all four sorted-subset donors showed higher generation probabilities than non-shared clonotypes. Rarefaction of sorted-subset datasets indicated incomplete sequencing despite the large sequencing depth.

Using the deep immunoSEQ assay, TCR CDR3 regions were amplified from genomic DNA by multiplex PCR. Extracted genomic DNA from each cell subset was distributed evenly across all wells of several immunoSEQ 96-well plates, and each plate was treated as a replicate. For sorted subsets, approximately 0.2 ug of genomic DNA, equivalent to 25,000 to 30,000 T cell genomes, went into each replicate PCR. The purified libraries were quantified using a Qubit 3.0 fluorometer, sized with a Bioanalyzer 2100, and then quantified again using the KAPA Library Quantification kit. Every immunoSEQ 96-well plate was sequenced on a separate single-read 150-cycle Illumina NextSeq 550 flow cell. For the original study's pipeline: Because only junctional sequences without quality scores were contained in the immunoSEQ output, filtering matching that applied to full-length reads could not be performed. Sequences were annotated with PyIR, a Python wrapper for IgBLAST v1.9, and V/J genes and CDR3 were assigned using IMGT germline references. Reads with weak V/J assignments (E-value above 1e-6), missing CDR3, stop codons, out-of-frame junctions, or ambiguous translated residues were removed. A V3J clonotype was defined by an identical inferred V gene, J gene, and CDR3 amino acid sequence. To compute the percentage overlap between repertoires, the number of shared unique clonotypes was divided by the size of the smaller repertoire. RTK rarefaction, the Chao1 estimator, and Recon v2.1 estimates of unobserved clonotypes were used to assess repertoire richness. OLGA was used to compute generation probabilities for all TCRbeta clonotypes that the gDNA method yielded from a handful of donors. This is the immuneACCESS table as TCRdb keeps it, with only in-frame sequences that have V and J called. A part of the clones is gone; compared with another copy, unresolved V genes explain less than half, and the rest is unexplained. D and trimming were read from the DNA, whereas the V and J calls and clone size are those reported in that table. The sample table contains under 2,000,000 clones; only one count was recorded for approximately 94% of them. 1.2% of the sample is held by the ten biggest clonotypes.

About this clone: Its antigen is still unknown. No base qualities exist here, and no much larger clone lies one base off it.

CD8 naive samples consisted of CD45RO-negative cells that were positively selected for CCR7, yielding a CD45RA+CCR7+ population without TemRA cells. Donors were healthy HIV-negative adults with no recently reported acute infections or vaccinations. All donors were Caucasian adults living in Nashville, Tennessee, USA. After blood collection by leukapheresis, PBMCs were isolated using Ficoll-Histopaque density gradient centrifugation and then cryopreserved in the vapor phase of liquid nitrogen. Purity and quantity of every magnetically sorted T cell population were checked by analytical flow cytometry. Genomic DNA was isolated from every sorted fraction and measured by UV absorbance on a Nanodrop 2000c. CDR1 and CDR2 were assigned from the germline V gene as MNHNS and SASEGT. Trimming takes 3 bases from V and 1 base from J, and the germline ends sit 10 bases apart. The CDR3 runs 15 residues from the cysteine to the phenylalanine. CDR3 DNA is the only sequence kept; it has 45 bases, read in frame from the first base.

The specimen was naive CD8+ T cells sorted from blood. The sample's cell subset or site label is to be understood as: CD45RA+CCR7+. Rearrangement joined TRBV6-1 to TRBJ1-5; possibly the D gene is TRBD1, per 5 matching bases. The TCR sequence derives from a man between 18 and 35 years old in good health. The DNA sequence reads TGTGCCAGCAGTGAGATGGGACCGAGCAATCAGCCCCAGCATTTT. The resulting protein is CASSEMGPSNQPQHF.